These 21 T cell receptor beta chains originate from one sample sequenced in a study of T cells in Graves' hyperthyroidism and ophthalmopathy. Regions amplified from RNA transcripts were the TCR beta CDR3 regions. The TCR CDR3 was amplified in a first-round RT-PCR using the HTBI primer set. One entry per CDR3 protein, called by TCRdb with MiXCR from the multiplex PCR reads. The sample has about 610,000 distinct CDR3 sequences, 14% to 15% seen once; the top ten hold 3.5% to 4.5%. The sample was blood. The receptors derive from a woman between 40 and 50 years old with Graves' ophthalmopathy.

This clonotype was seen repeatedly, ten times or more. A read error may account for a junction end that differs from germline. CDR3 sequence (DNA): TGTGCTAGCAGCCCCGTGACGGGGGGGGAGACCCAGTACTTC. It codes for CASSPVTGGETQYF. The J gene is TRBJ2-5, the V gene TRBV7-7, with 8 bases that match TRBD2. The germline gives CDR1 SSHAT, CDR2 FNYEAQ (reference sequence). CDR3 length: 14 residues.

The gene calls are TRBV7-8 and TRBJ1-6, with D perhaps TRBD1 (5 bases). Trimming stripped 1 base from V and 9 bases from J, with 10 bases between. This CDR3 has 14 amino acids. The V gene's germline CDR1 is SGHVS and CDR2 FQNEAQ. CDR3 sequence (DNA): TGTGCCAGCAGCTTAGGGGGGGGGATTTCACCCCTCCACTTT. As protein: CASSLGGGISPLHF. Based on the CDR3 plus reference TRBV7-8 and TRBJ1-6, the full variable domain is GAGVSQSPRYKVAKRGQDVALRCDPISGHVSLFWYQQALGQGPEFLTYFQNEAQLDKSGLPSDRFFAERPEGSVSTLKIQRTQQEDSAVYLCASSLGGGISPLHFGNGTRLTVT.

This clonotype has at least ten counts. The chain joins TRBV6-2 or TRBV6-3 to TRBJ2-7; 8 nucleotides line up with TRBD2. The J segment lost 3 bases and the V segment lost 7 bases, leaving 11 bases of the junction unmatched. This CDR3 spans 15 amino acids. Germline CDR1 is MNHEY and CDR2 is SVGEGT. In DNA form, the CDR3 reads TGTGCCAGCACCAGACTAGCGCAGGCATACTACGAGCAGTACTTC. This codes for CASTRLAQAYYEQYF.

This clonotype has more than one count but fewer than ten. V is TRBV4-1 and J is TRBJ2-5; D possibly corresponds to TRBD2 (6 bases). The V gene lost 0 bases and the J gene lost 4 bases, with 21 bases spanning the gap. In germline, CDR1 is MGHRA, CDR2 YSYEKL. CDR3 length: 18 amino acids. CDR3 sequence (DNA): TGCGCCAGCAGCCAAGATTACGTAGGCGGGATGTCCCGAGAGACCCAGTACTTC. Translation: CASSQDYVGGMSRETQYF.

Only a few counts were recorded for this clonotype. The CDR3 protein is CASSHDRERNIQYF. The CDR3 nucleotides are TGTGCCAGCAGCCACGACAGGGAAAGAAACATTCAGTACTTC. The chain joins TRBV5-4 to TRBJ2-4; 7 bases are a match to TRBD1. The germline V gene has CDR1 SGHNT and CDR2 YYREEE (reference sequence). The CDR3 has 14 residues. Trimming removed 4 bases from V and 6 bases from J; junction bases left unmatched: 7.

This clonotype was counted at least ten times. This rearrangement joins TRBV27 to TRBJ1-2; 7 bases agree with TRBD1. After removal of 0 bases from V and 3 bases from J, the junction contained 10 bases not matched to a gene. The CDR3 has 17 residues. Germline CDR1 reads MNHEY; CDR2 reads SMNVEV (reference sequence). The CDR3 DNA follows: TGTGCCAGCAGTTTATCGCCAGGGAAGGGGGCGGACTATGGCTACACCTTC. It codes for CASSLSPGKGADYGYTF.

This clonotype was recorded many times. The chain couples TRBV28 to TRBJ1-2, with 7 bases lining up with TRBD1. The trim removed 1 base at V and 4 bases at J, leaving 3 bases unmatched. From germline, CDR1 is MDHEN and CDR2 SYDVKM. The CDR3 loop spans 14 amino acids. CDR3 nucleotide sequence: TGTGCCAGCAGTTTATCGGAGGGGGCCTATGGCTACACCTTC. Protein product: CASSLSEGAYGYTF.

This clonotype came up many times. This rearrangement joins TRBV6-1 to TRBJ2-7; the D is unclear. Trimming shortened V by 2 bases and J by 10 bases, and 18 bases separated the two germline ends. Germline assignment: CDR1 MNHNS and CDR2 SASEGT. CDR3 size: 14 residues. CDR3 amino acids: CASSEYVSGDFQYF. CDR3 in DNA: TGTGCCAGCAGTGAATATGTTTCAGGAGATTTTCAGTACTTC.

In its sample, this clonotype was seen many times. The chain uses TRBV7-2 and TRBJ1-4; D is ambiguous. This CDR3 contains 14 residues. The V gene lost 6 bases and the J gene lost 4 bases, with 12 bases spanning the gap. The germline gives CDR1 SGHTA, CDR2 FQGNSA. The CDR3 DNA reads TGTGCCAGCAGAGGAGGGTTGGGTAATGAAAAACTGTTTTTT. Translation gives CASRGGLGNEKLFF.

Many counts were recorded for this clonotype. The V gene is TRBV5-1, the J gene TRBJ1-1; the match to TRBD1 covers 7 bases. V shed 0 bases, J shed 0 bases, and the junction held 5 bases outside the gene matches. The CDR3 is 16 residues long. CDR1 is SGHRS and CDR2 is YFSETQ in the germline V gene. The CDR3 here is CASSLALTGVNTEAFF. CDR3 in DNA: TGCGCCAGCAGCTTGGCCCTCACAGGGGTGAACACTGAAGCTTTCTTT.

This clonotype was picked up many times. The chain recombines TRBV27 with TRBJ1-1; possible D gene TRBD1, 6 bases. The CDR3 spans 12 residues. Germline V gene data show CDR1 as MNHEY and CDR2 as SMNVEV (reference sequence). Trimming took 6 bases from V and 7 from J, leaving 12 bases between them. The CDR3 DNA is TGTGCCAGCAGCCGTGGGGGCAGTGAAGCTTTCTTT. This translates into CASSRGGSEAFF.

This clonotype turned up a few times. V is TRBV4-1 and J is TRBJ2-2, with 7 nucleotides matching TRBD1. The CDR3 consists of 16 residues. V dropped 0 bases and J dropped 6; count of bases not matched to a gene: 7. The germline V gene has CDR1 MGHRA and CDR2 YSYEKL. DNA for the CDR3: TGCGCCAGCAGCCAAGATGGCAGGGGGTACGCCGGGGAGCTGTTTTTT. Protein product: CASSQDGRGYAGELFF.

This chain uses TRBV30 with TRBJ1-3; D not certain. Trimming stripped 1 base from V and 0 bases from J, with 10 bases between. Looked up from germline, CDR1 is GTSNPN and CDR2 is SVGIG (reference sequence). This CDR3 region has 15 residues. The CDR3 nucleotides read TGTGCCTGGAGTGGGGTCAGGACCTCTGGAAACACCATATATTTT. Its protein is CAWSGVRTSGNTIYF.

This clonotype came up once. The chain recombines TRBV6-4 with TRBJ1-1, with D hard to call. CDR3 length equals 13 residues. Germline-derived CDR1 and CDR2 are MRHNA and SNTAGT. Trimming took 2 bases from V and 2 from J, leaving 6 bases between them. The CDR3 region has the DNA TGTGCCAGCAGTGACGCGTCCAACACTGAAGCTTTCTTT. This translates into CASSDASNTEAFF.

This clonotype occurred many times. The chain has TRBV6-1 and TRBJ1-1; 9 bases fit TRBD1. The germline V gene encodes CDR1 MNHNS and CDR2 SASEGT. This CDR3 is built from 15 residues. J was trimmed by 1 base and V by 4 bases; bases with no gene match: 4. CDR3 loop: CASSVYRGPNTEAFF. The CDR3, as DNA: TGTGCCAGCAGTGTTTACAGGGGGCCGAACACTGAAGCTTTCTTT.

This clonotype was seen at least ten times. The gene calls are TRBV25-1 and TRBJ1-5; D gene ambiguous. Trimming took off 1 base at V and 3 bases at J, with 7 bases between the two ends. Germline values: CDR1 MGHDK, CDR2 SYGVNS. CDR3 size: 14 residues. CDR3 sequence (DNA): TGTGCCAGCAGTGAATCTCATATCAATCAGCCCCAGCATTTT. Translated, it gives CASSESHINQPQHF.

This clonotype was seen at least ten times. The V gene is TRBV6-2 or TRBV6-3, the J gene TRBJ2-4; possibly TRBD2 for D (5 bases). The CDR3 length is 16 residues. The germline CDR1 and CDR2 sequences are MNHEY and SVGEGT. V lost 7 bases to trimming and J lost 1 base, with 17 bases between them. CDR3 sequence: CASTPGLARAKNIQYF. The CDR3 DNA sequence: TGTGCCAGCACCCCTGGACTGGCTCGGGCCAAAAACATTCAGTACTTC.

This clonotype was recorded at least ten times. This sequence joins TRBV19 and TRBJ1-1; TRBD1 aligns across 7 bases. J gave up 0 bases and V 5 bases, and 9 bases lay outside the gene matches. Germline lookup yields CDR1 LNHDA and CDR2 SQIVND (reference sequence). The CDR3 is made up of 16 amino acids. CDR3 coding DNA: TGTGCCAGTAGTCCCCGGACAGGATCGGTGAACACTGAAGCTTTCTTT. Its protein is CASSPRTGSVNTEAFF.

This clonotype was detected many times. V is TRBV11-2 and J is TRBJ2-4; tentatively, D is TRBD1 (6 bases). The CDR3 spans 14 residues. The germline V and J ends were trimmed by 0 bases and 6 bases, with 9 bases remaining between them. Germline V CDR1 and CDR2: SGHAT, FQNNGV. CDR3: CASSLEGGLNIQYF. The CDR3 DNA reads as TGTGCCAGCAGCTTAGAAGGGGGATTAAACATTCAGTACTTC.

This clonotype was counted many times. The chain joins TRBV10-3 to TRBJ1-2; tentative D call: TRBD1 (5 bases). This CDR3 spans 13 amino acids. Per germline, CDR1 ENHRY and CDR2 SYGVKD. Trimming shortened V by 3 bases and J by 4 bases, and 9 bases separated the two germline ends. In DNA, the CDR3 is TGTGCCATCAGTGACGGGGGGTCCTATGGCTACACCTTC. Translating it yields CAISDGGSYGYTF.

In this sample, this clonotype turned up many times. The gene calls are TRBV7-2 and TRBJ2-3; 9 nucleotides line up with TRBD1. This CDR3 is 14 amino acids long. V lost 5 bases to trimming and J lost 9 bases; unmatched junction nucleotides: 9. Per the germline V gene, CDR1 is SGHTA and CDR2 is FQGNSA. CDR3 region: CASSQTTGGATQYF. CDR3 sequence (DNA): TGTGCCAGCAGCCAAACGACAGGGGGGGCAACGCAGTATTTT.